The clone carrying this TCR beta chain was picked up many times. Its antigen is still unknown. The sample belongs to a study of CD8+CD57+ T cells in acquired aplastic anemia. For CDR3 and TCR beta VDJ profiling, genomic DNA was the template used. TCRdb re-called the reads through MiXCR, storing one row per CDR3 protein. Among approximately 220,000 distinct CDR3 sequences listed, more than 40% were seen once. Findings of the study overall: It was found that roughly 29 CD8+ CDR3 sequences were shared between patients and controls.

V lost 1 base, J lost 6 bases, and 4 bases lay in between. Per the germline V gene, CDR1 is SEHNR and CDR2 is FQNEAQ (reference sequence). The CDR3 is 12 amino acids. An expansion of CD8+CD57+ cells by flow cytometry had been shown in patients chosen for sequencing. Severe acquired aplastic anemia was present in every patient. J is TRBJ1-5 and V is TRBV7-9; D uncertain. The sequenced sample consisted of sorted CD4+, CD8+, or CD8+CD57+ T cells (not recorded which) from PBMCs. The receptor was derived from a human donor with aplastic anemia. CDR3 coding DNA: TGTGCCAGCAGCTTAGGGAGTCAGCCCCAGCATTTT. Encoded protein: CASSLGSQPQHF.